The 30 T cell receptor beta chains below were found in one sample sequenced in a study of T cell responses to AZD1222 COVID-19 vaccine. The method was immunoSEQ multiplex PCR; TCRdb's version includes in-frame clones alone and lacks a portion of them. Among 130,000 to 150,000 clones listed, 75% to 95% were seen once. The material was peripheral blood, obtained on day 0 of MenACWY control vaccination. Source of these receptors: an adult in good health.

The J gene is TRBJ1-1, the V gene TRBV7-9, with 7 bases matching TRBD1. This CDR3 region has 14 residues. J gave up 1 base and V 5 bases, and 4 bases lay outside the gene matches. CDR1 SEHNR and CDR2 FQNEAQ come from the germline V gene (reference sequence). CDR3 DNA sequence: TGTGCCAGCAGCGCCAGGGGGGCGAACACTGAAGCTTTCTTT. Protein sequence: CASSARGANTEAFF.

This CDR3 reads CASSQDLGAEYQPQHF. The CDR3 DNA reads TGCGCCAGCAGCCAAGATCTCGGGGCAGAATATCAGCCCCAGCATTTT. The chain is built from TRBV4-1 and TRBJ1-5, with D tentatively TRBD1 (5 bases). From germline, CDR1 is MGHRA and CDR2 YSYEKL. Between the trimmed V and J ends, which lost 0 bases and 5 bases, there was a span of 14 bases. The CDR3 spans 16 residues.

The J gene is TRBJ2-1, the V gene TRBV6-1; 11 nucleotides match TRBD2. Per germline, CDR1 MNHNS and CDR2 SASEGT. This CDR3 is 16 amino acids long. V was pared by 3 bases and J by 9 bases, with 10 bases of the junction left unmatched. CDR3 sequence reads: CASSEETSGDLREQFF. In nucleotides, the CDR3 is TGTGCCAGCAGTGAGGAGACTAGCGGGGATCTTCGTGAGCAGTTCTTC.

This chain links TRBV2 with TRBJ1-5, with D perhaps matching TRBD1 (5 bases). The CDR3 is 16 residues long. Germline V gene lookup returns CDR1 SNHLY and CDR2 FYNNEI. V was shortened by 3 bases and J by 3 bases, with 15 bases between the two germline ends. DNA for the CDR3: TGTGCCAGCAGTGACTCGGACAAACCCGACAATCAGCCCCAGCATTTT. Translating gives CASSDSDKPDNQPQHF.

A few counts support this clone. The rearrangement uses TRBV18 and TRBJ1-2; D is uncertain. This CDR3 is built from 14 residues. Trimming took 1 base from V and 1 from J, leaving 7 bases between them. Per the germline V gene, CDR1 is KGHSH and CDR2 is LQKENI. CDR3 region: CASSPRRDNYGYTF. The CDR3 bases are TGTGCCAGCTCACCACGCCGGGATAACTATGGCTACACCTTC.

The DNA of the CDR3 is TGTGCCAGCAGCCGTTCCGGGACCCTTCTGGAGACCCAGTACTTC. Residues: CASSRSGTLLETQYF. V and J are TRBV16 and TRBJ2-5; D is perhaps TRBD1 or TRBD2 (5 bases each). The germline CDR1 and CDR2 sequences are KGHSY and FQNENV. The CDR3 has 15 residues. V shed 4 bases and J shed 5 bases, with 17 bases lying between them.

CDR3 loop: CASSEFVAEVQETQYF. CDR3 coding DNA: TGTGCCAGCAGTGAATTTGTGGCGGAGGTCCAAGAGACCCAGTACTTC. The V call is TRBV6-1, the J call TRBJ2-5, with TRBD2 as a possible D gene (5 bases). Germline CDR1 MNHNS, CDR2 SASEGT. V gave up 2 bases and J gave up 1 base, with 14 bases separating them. The length of the CDR3 is 16 residues.

J is TRBJ2-7 and V is TRBV3-1 (or the pseudogene TRBV3-2); the match to TRBD2 covers 7 bases. Losses at the gene ends were 4 bases for V and 2 bases for J; bases not matched to a gene: 5. The CDR3 loop spans 14 amino acids. The germline V gene encodes CDR1 LGHDT and CDR2 YNNKEL (reference sequence). CDR3 loop: CASSPSGDAYEQYF. The CDR3 DNA follows: TGTGCCAGCAGCCCCAGCGGGGACGCCTACGAGCAGTACTTC.

The chain is built from TRBV7-3 and TRBJ2-2; 9 bases map to TRBD1. The CDR3 contains 17 residues. The germline V gene has CDR1 SGHTA and CDR2 FQGTGA. V shed 6 bases, J shed 6 bases, and the junction held 14 bases outside the gene matches. As DNA, the CDR3 is TGTGCCAGCAGTCATGAGCCGGGACAGGGTTCGGCCGGGGAGCTGTTTTTT. It translates to CASSHEPGQGSAGELFF.

This chain links TRBV5-4 with TRBJ2-5; 8 bases map to TRBD2. V lost 4 bases, J lost 4 bases, and 6 bases stayed unmatched. Germline V gene sequence: CDR1 SGHNT, CDR2 YYREEE (reference sequence). CDR3 length: 14 residues. The CDR3 sequence: CASSPTGGGETQYF. CDR3 in DNA: TGTGCCAGCAGCCCGACCGGGGGGGGAGAGACCCAGTACTTC.

V and J are TRBV9 and TRBJ2-5, with D perhaps TRBD1 or TRBD2 (5 bases each). With 0 bases removed from V and 5 bases from J, the gap between germline ends came to 14 bases. The length of the CDR3 is 15 residues. CDR1 SGDLS and CDR2 YYNGEE come from the germline V gene. The CDR3 coding sequence is TGTGCCAGCAGCGTAGCAACCTCCAGGGACGAGACCCAGTACTTC. It specifies CASSVATSRDETQYF.

This chain joins TRBV6-5 and TRBJ1-1; 7 bases are shared with TRBD1. Trimming took 0 bases from V and 4 from J; bases not matched to a gene: 5. The CDR3 is made up of 15 amino acids. Germline CDR1 reads MNHEY; CDR2 reads SVGAGI. The CDR3: CASSYSTGQLTEAFF. CDR3 in DNA: TGTGCCAGCAGTTACTCGACGGGACAGCTCACTGAAGCTTTCTTT.

The chain employs TRBV7-9 and TRBJ2-1, with TRBD1 as a possible D gene (7 bases). Trimming took 3 bases from V and 4 from J, leaving 10 bases between them. CDR1 and CDR2 (germline): SEHNR, FQNEAQ (reference sequence). This CDR3 spans 14 amino acids. The CDR3 sequence: CASSLAGQYNEQFF. The CDR3 DNA sequence: TGTGCCAGCAGCTTGGCGGGACAGTACAATGAGCAGTTCTTC.

V is TRBV7-2 and J is TRBJ2-7; TRBD2 aligns across 11 bases. In germline, CDR1 is SGHTA, CDR2 FQGNSA. The CDR3 loop spans 16 amino acids. Losses at the gene ends were 6 bases for V and 0 bases for J; bases not matched to a gene: 7. CDR3 nucleotides: TGTGCCAGCAGTTTTACCGGGACTAGCGGCTCCTACGAGCAGTACTTC. Translated: CASSFTGTSGSYEQYF. The whole variable domain, filled in from reference TRBV7-2 and TRBJ2-7, reads GAGVSQSPSNKVTEKGKDVELRCDPISGHTALYWYRQSLGQGLEFLIYFQGNSAPDKSGLPSDRFSAERTGGSVSTLTIQRTQQEDSAVYLCASSFTGTSGSYEQYFGPGTRLTVT.

The chain employs TRBV2 and TRBJ1-1; tentatively, D is TRBD1 (6 bases). Germline V gene data show CDR1 as SNHLY and CDR2 as FYNNEI. The V gene lost 10 bases and the J gene lost 1 base, with 16 bases spanning the gap. CDR3 length equals 14 residues. The chain's CDR3 is CATNGGQANTEAFF. The CDR3 nucleotides are TGTGCCACTAATGGGGGGCAGGCGAACACTGAAGCTTTCTTT.

The chain is built from TRBV3-1 (or the pseudogene TRBV3-2) and TRBJ1-5; the D is unclear. The CDR3 totals 14 residues. V gave up 1 base and J gave up 0 bases, with 4 bases separating them. Germline loops: CDR1 LGHDT, CDR2 YNNKEL (reference sequence). The CDR3 protein is CASSQGPSNQPQHF. CDR3 in DNA: TGTGCCAGCAGCCAAGGACCTAGCAATCAGCCCCAGCATTTT.

The rearrangement joins TRBV4-1 to TRBJ2-1, with 7 positions matching TRBD2. The V and J ends lost 0 bases and 6 bases, in that order; junction bases with no gene match: 8. CDR1 is MGHRA, CDR2 YSYEKL, per germline. This CDR3 is built from 16 residues. CDR3 nucleotides: TGCGCCAGCAGCCAAGATCACCGGGGGGTGGTCAATGAGCAGTTCTTC. Translation: CASSQDHRGVVNEQFF.

The rearrangement links TRBV28 to TRBJ2-7, with TRBD1 matching 9 bases. From germline, CDR1 is MDHEN and CDR2 SYDVKM. Unmatched junction bases numbered 4, after V lost 4 bases and J lost 0 bases. CDR3 length: 15 amino acids. The CDR3 bases are TGTGCCAGCAGTTCAGGACAGGGGCCCTCCTACGAGCAGTACTTC. This encodes CASSSGQGPSYEQYF.

This clone has only one observation. The junction does not match germline at one end; this may be a read error. This sequence joins TRBV2 and TRBJ1-1; a weak D match, TRBD1 (6 bases). From germline, CDR1 is SNHLY and CDR2 FYNNEI. CDR3 length equals 12 residues. The DNA of the CDR3 is TGTGCTAGCAATCGGGGGGCAAGGGAAGCTTTCTTT. Translating gives CASNRGAREAFF.

This clone was found once. The chain uses TRBV6-1 and TRBJ2-7, with 9 positions matching TRBD2. V lost 1 base, J lost 3 bases, and 4 bases stayed unmatched. The germline V gene has CDR1 MNHNS and CDR2 SASEGT. The CDR3 has 15 residues. CDR3 sequence: CASSEEDSGSYEQYF. The DNA of the CDR3 is TGTGCCAGCAGTGAAGAGGATAGCGGGAGCTACGAGCAGTACTTC.

The genes are TRBV10-2 and TRBJ2-1; no reliable D call. The length of the CDR3 is 13 residues. Looked up from germline, CDR1 is WSHSY and CDR2 is SAAADI. Trimming removed 6 bases at V and 10 bases at J, with 16 bases between. CDR3 in DNA: TGCGCCAGCAGCGGAATAGGTCCAGGCGAGCAGTTCTTC. This sequence encodes CASSGIGPGEQFF.

The V gene is TRBV12-3 or TRBV12-4, the J gene TRBJ2-2; TRBD1 might be the D (6 bases). Trimming cost V 8 bases and J 7 bases, with 8 bases left between them. The CDR3 has 11 residues. CDR3 coding DNA: TGTGCCAGCTCCAGGGGCGGGGAGCTGTTTTTT. Translating gives CASSRGGELFF.

The chain links TRBV5-1 to TRBJ1-2; D is uncertain. The CDR3 contains 15 residues. Germline V CDR1 and CDR2: SGHRS, YFSETQ. V lost 4 bases to trimming and J lost 3 bases, with 16 bases between them. CDR3 region: CASSRAPAADYGYTF. The CDR3 DNA sequence: TGCGCCAGCAGCCGTGCACCGGCGGCCGACTATGGCTACACCTTC.

The rearrangement links TRBV27 to TRBJ2-1; 14 nucleotides agree with TRBD2. This CDR3 contains 17 residues. V trimming: 5 bases; J trimming: 4 bases; junction bases outside the gene matches: 7. Germline V gives CDR1 MNHEY, CDR2 SMNVEV (reference sequence). The CDR3, as DNA: TGTGCCAGCAGTGACGGGACTAGCGGGAGTAGTTACAATGAGCAGTTCTTC. Amino acids: CASSDGTSGSSYNEQFF.

The V and J genes are TRBV19 and TRBJ2-1, with 9 nucleotides matching TRBD2. The V and J ends lost 6 bases and 7 bases, in that order; junction bases with no gene match: 4. CDR1 is LNHDA, CDR2 SQIVND, per germline (reference sequence). CDR3 size: 13 residues. The CDR3 here is CASRYSGGNEQFF. CDR3 nucleotide sequence: TGTGCCAGTAGGTACAGCGGGGGGAATGAGCAGTTCTTC.

DNA of the CDR3: TGTGCCACCAGTGATACTTCGGGACAGGGGACGGATACGCAGTATTTT. Its protein product is CATSDTSGQGTDTQYF. This chain connects TRBV24-1 to TRBJ2-3; 10 bases are a match to TRBD1. Germline V gene sequence: CDR1 KGHDR, CDR2 SFDVKD. The V gene end was trimmed by 3 bases and the J gene end by 6 bases; junction bases not matched to a gene: 8. CDR3 length: 16 residues.

The genes are TRBV19 and TRBJ2-7; D is possibly TRBD2 (7 bases). Trimming cost V 3 bases and J 6 bases, with 21 bases left between them. The CDR3 is 16 residues long. Germline lookup yields CDR1 LNHDA and CDR2 SQIVND (reference sequence). CDR3: CASSIRGGASGAEQYF. CDR3 nucleotide sequence: TGTGCCAGTAGTATTAGGGGGGGCGCGTCAGGGGCCGAGCAGTACTTC.

As regards this clone: In the same sample, other DNA sequences code for this CDR3. J is TRBJ1-3 and V is TRBV9; D is uncertain. V was shortened by 0 bases and J by 3 bases, with 7 bases between the two germline ends. The CDR3 has 14 amino acids. From germline, CDR1 is SGDLS and CDR2 YYNGEE. This CDR3 is CASSVGNSGNTIYF. CDR3 bases: TGTGCCAGCAGCGTAGGGAATAGTGGAAACACCATATATTTT.

This clone was seen just once. The V and J genes are TRBV5-1 and TRBJ1-2; TRBD1 is a possible D gene (5 bases). Trimming removed 4 bases at V and 3 bases at J, with 13 bases between. CDR3 length: 14 residues. Germline lookup yields CDR1 SGHRS and CDR2 YFSETQ. CDR3 nucleotides: TGCGCCAGCAGCCCGTGGCAGGGTGACTATGGCTACACCTTC. It codes for CASSPWQGDYGYTF.

CDR3 residues: CASSPFGQLNTEAFF. The CDR3 nucleotides read TGTGCCAGCAGCCCCTTCGGTCAGTTAAACACTGAAGCTTTCTTT. The chain joins TRBV3-1 (or the pseudogene TRBV3-2) to TRBJ1-1; D is ambiguous. Germline lookup yields CDR1 LGHDT and CDR2 YNNKEL (reference sequence). CDR3 length: 15 residues. V shed 4 bases and J shed 2 bases, with 14 bases lying between them.